This TCR beta chain was obtained from a study of T cell changes during pregnancy in multiple sclerosis. This CDR3 has 15 residues. In germline, CDR1 is SEHNR, CDR2 FQNEAQ (reference sequence). V was cut by 3 bases and J by 3 bases, with 12 bases left in between. Data came from immunoSEQ multiplex PCR; TCRdb stores just in-frame clones and leaves some out. The sample contains tens of thousands of clones, roughly nine tenths of which appear only once. This clonotype was sampled from a female donor in good health, enrolled as a control in a pregnancy study. Material: peripheral blood, obtained in the third trimester of pregnancy. V gene TRBV7-9 combines with J gene TRBJ1-5, with D possibly matching TRBD1 (5 bases). The CDR3 is CASSFGGSDNQPQHF. In DNA, the CDR3 is TGTGCCAGCAGCTTCGGGGGATCAGACAATCAGCCCCAGCATTTT.